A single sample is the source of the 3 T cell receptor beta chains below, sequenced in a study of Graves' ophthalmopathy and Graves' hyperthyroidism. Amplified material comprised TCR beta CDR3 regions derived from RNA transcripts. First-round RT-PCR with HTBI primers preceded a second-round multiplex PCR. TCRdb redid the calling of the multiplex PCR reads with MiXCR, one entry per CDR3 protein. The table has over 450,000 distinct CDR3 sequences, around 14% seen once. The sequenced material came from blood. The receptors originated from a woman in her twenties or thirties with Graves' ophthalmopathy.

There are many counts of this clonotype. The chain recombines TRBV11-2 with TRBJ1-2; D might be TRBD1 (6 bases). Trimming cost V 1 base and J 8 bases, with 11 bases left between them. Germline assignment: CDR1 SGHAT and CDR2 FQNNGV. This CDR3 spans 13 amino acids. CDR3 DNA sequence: TGTGCCAGCAGCTTAGGCCACAGGGCGGGCTACACCTTC. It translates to CASSLGHRAGYTF.

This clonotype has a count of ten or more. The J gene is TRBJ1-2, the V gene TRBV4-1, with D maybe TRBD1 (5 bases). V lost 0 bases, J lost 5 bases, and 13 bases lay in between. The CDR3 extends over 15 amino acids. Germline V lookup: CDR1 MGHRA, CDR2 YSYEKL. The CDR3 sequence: CASSQDSRQTYGYTF. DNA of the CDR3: TGCGCCAGCAGCCAAGATTCGAGACAGACTTATGGCTACACCTTC.

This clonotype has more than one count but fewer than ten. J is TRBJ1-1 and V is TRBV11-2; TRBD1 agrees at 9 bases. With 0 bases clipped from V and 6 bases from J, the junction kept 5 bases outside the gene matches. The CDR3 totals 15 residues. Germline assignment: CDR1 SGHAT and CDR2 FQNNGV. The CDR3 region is CASSLEGTGYSEAFF. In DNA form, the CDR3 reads TGTGCCAGCAGCTTAGAAGGGACAGGGTATTCTGAAGCTTTCTTT.